This TCR beta chain was sequenced for a study of CD8 T cells in Susac syndrome. TEMRA cells were enriched by FACS, while CD8+ and CD4+ T cells were obtained through a negative isolation that was performed magnetically. After extraction with the RNeasy kit, roughly 0.45 to 1 ug of the RNA was reverse transcribed using random hexamers. The CDR3 of TCR beta was amplified by immunoSEQ multiplex PCR across 54 Vbeta and 13 Jbeta. TCRdb reprocessed the immunoSEQ multiplex PCR reads with MiXCR, giving one entry per CDR3 protein. The top ten hold more than 0.08% of the sample, which has some 200,000 distinct CDR3 sequences, around 95% seen once. About this clonotype itself: What it binds is not known.

Findings and limits, study-wide: The CD4+ T cell repertoires, which came from Susac syndrome patients, showed no sign of clonal expansion.

Germline values: CDR1 LNHNV, CDR2 YYDKDF (reference sequence). This CDR3 contains 14 residues. V was pared by 0 bases and J by 4 bases, with 9 bases between. The sample comprised CD4+ T cells from PBMCs. The receptor's source is a human donor with Susac syndrome. The V call is TRBV15, the J call TRBJ1-1; D is unresolved. Here the CDR3 DNA reads TGTGCCACCAGCAGAGAGGTGGAGATCACTGAAGCTTTCTTT. Protein: CATSREVEITEAFF.